This record covers a single T cell receptor (beta chain). Profiled with immunoSEQ multiplex PCR; TCRdb holds only in-frame clones, not every one. The table lists about 230,000 clones, roughly 86% of them singletons. This sample stems from a study of blood T cell repertoires in COVID-19. Trimming cost V 5 bases and J 4 bases; bases outside gene matches: 6. The germline V gene encodes CDR1 SEHNR and CDR2 FQNEAQ (reference sequence). The CDR3 is 15 residues long. The sample comprised peripheral blood. This chain uses TRBV7-9 with TRBJ2-1; 9 nucleotides line up with TRBD1. The sequence derives from a woman aged 55-70 years with acute or convalescent COVID-19. This CDR3 reads CASSLTGGSYNEQFF. DNA for the CDR3: TGTGCCAGCAGCCTGACAGGGGGATCTTACAATGAGCAGTTCTTC.